This TCR beta chain was documented in a study of T-cell memory formation after mild COVID-19. This clonotype was observed a few times. Its antigen remains unidentified. Germline lookup yields CDR1 MNHEY and CDR2 SVGEGT. This CDR3 comprises 13 residues. V was trimmed by 6 bases and J by 6 bases, leaving 15 bases between them. TCRdb used MiXCR to reprocess the 5' RACE reads, holding one entry per CDR3 protein. The sample has about 440,000 distinct CDR3 sequences, about 20% seen once. Whole-study findings and limits: Clones that got smaller from day 15 to 85 had even CD4/CD8, while clones growing later tipped toward CD4+.

The source is an adult woman who had mild COVID-19 (a few samples of this study predate the infection). Cell type and time point are not known. The sequenced material came from PBMCs or a T cell subset sorted from them (not recorded which). The rearrangement links TRBV6-2 or TRBV6-3 to TRBJ2-7, with D possibly being TRBD2 (6 bases). The CDR3: CASRHRETSEQYF. CDR3 DNA: TGTGCCAGCAGACACCGGGAGACCAGCGAGCAGTACTTC.